The 29 T cell receptor beta chains reported below all come from one sample, sequenced in a study of T cell changes during pregnancy in multiple sclerosis. Assay: immunoSEQ multiplex PCR; the TCRdb copy retains only in-frame clones and omits some. The sample carries 50,000 or so clones, 85% to 95% recorded once. The specimen comprised CD8+ T cells from peripheral blood mononuclear cells, sampled in the first trimester of pregnancy. All receptors come from a female donor with multiple sclerosis, enrolled in a pregnancy study.

The genes are TRBV13 and TRBJ2-7, with a possible D match to TRBD1 (6 bases). Trimming left V 8 bases short and J 2 bases short, with 19 bases between. CDR3 size: 15 residues. CDR1 and CDR2 (germline): PRHDT, FYEKMQ (reference sequence). The CDR3 DNA is TGTGCCAGCCGAACCTCCATGGACAGAACCTACGAGCAGTACTTC. Encoded protein: CASRTSMDRTYEQYF.

V and J are TRBV7-9 and TRBJ2-7; 9 bases are shared with TRBD2. This CDR3 comprises 15 residues. Unmatched junction bases numbered 3, after V lost 0 bases and J lost 3 bases. The germline V gene encodes CDR1 SEHNR and CDR2 FQNEAQ (reference sequence). The CDR3 protein is CASSLAGGRDYEQYF. The CDR3 coding sequence is TGTGCCAGCAGCTTAGCTGGCGGGAGGGACTACGAGCAGTACTTC.

The J gene is TRBJ2-7, the V gene TRBV2; 8 positions match TRBD2. The length of the CDR3 is 17 residues. Germline CDR1 SNHLY, CDR2 FYNNEI. The V and J ends lost 3 bases and 2 bases, in that order; junction bases with no gene match: 12. CDR3 sequence reads: CASSEGRVGSGTYEQYF. Written as DNA, the CDR3 is TGTGCCAGCAGTGAGGGCCGAGTAGGTAGCGGGACCTACGAGCAGTACTTC.

This chain joins TRBV7-9 and TRBJ1-3; D perhaps matches TRBD1 (6 bases). V was clipped by 1 base and J by 2 bases, with 12 bases between them. CDR3 size: 16 residues. CDR1 is SEHNR and CDR2 is FQNEAQ in the germline V gene (reference sequence). CDR3 in amino acids: CASSLGGSGAGNTIYF. CDR3 bases: TGTGCCAGCAGCTTAGGGGGTTCAGGGGCTGGAAACACCATATATTTT.

V usage is TRBV9 and J usage is TRBJ2-7; possible D gene TRBD1, 5 bases. This CDR3 comprises 15 residues. Germline loops: CDR1 SGDLS, CDR2 YYNGEE. V was trimmed by 0 bases and J by 4 bases, leaving 14 bases between them. The CDR3, as DNA: TGTGCCAGCAGCGTAGGTGCAGGGTCGGAGTACGAGCAGTACTTC. This translates into CASSVGAGSEYEQYF.

Here the CDR3 DNA reads TGTGCCAGCAGTTTGGGCAGGGGCGAGACTGAAGCTTTCTTT. Protein sequence: CASSLGRGETEAFF. The chain employs TRBV28 and TRBJ1-1; TRBD1 might be the D (6 bases). The ends were cut back, 3 bases at V and 5 bases at J, with 13 bases in the middle. CDR1 is MDHEN and CDR2 is SYDVKM in the germline V gene. The CDR3 loop spans 14 amino acids. The full variable domain, with the rest looked up from reference TRBV28 and TRBJ1-1, is DVKVTQSSRYLVKRTGEKVFLECVQDMDHENMFWYRQDPGLGLRLIYFSYDVKMKEKGDIPEGYSVSREKKERFSLILESASTNQTSMYLCASSLGRGETEAFFGQGTRLTVV.

The chain uses TRBV10-3 and TRBJ2-1; D is undetermined. This CDR3 spans 12 amino acids. CDR1 is ENHRY and CDR2 is SYGVKD in the germline V gene. V lost 0 bases to trimming and J lost 7 bases, with 4 bases between them. The CDR3 sequence is CAISESANEQFF. In DNA form, the CDR3 reads TGTGCCATCAGTGAGTCCGCGAATGAGCAGTTCTTC.

This chain links TRBV2 with TRBJ2-5; tentatively, D is TRBD1 (5 bases). Between the trimmed V and J ends, which lost 2 bases and 3 bases, there was a span of 13 bases. The germline gives CDR1 SNHLY, CDR2 FYNNEI. CDR3 length: 15 residues. CDR3 region: CASSEWGGLEETQYF. As DNA, the CDR3 is TGTGCCAGCAGTGAATGGGGCGGCCTTGAAGAGACCCAGTACTTC.

The rearrangement links TRBV29-1 to TRBJ2-2; 7 positions match TRBD1. Germline V gene sequence: CDR1 SQVTM, CDR2 ANQGSEA. V gave up 7 bases and J gave up 6 bases; unmatched junction bases: 5. The CDR3 covers 12 residues. Written as DNA, the CDR3 is TGCAGCGCTCCCGACAGGGCCGGGGAGCTGTTTTTT. It yields the protein CSAPDRAGELFF.

The genes are TRBV19 and TRBJ2-7; 7 bases are shared with TRBD2. The CDR3 contains 16 residues. Unmatched junction bases numbered 14, after V lost 4 bases and J lost 5 bases. CDR1 is LNHDA and CDR2 is SQIVND in the germline V gene (reference sequence). DNA of the CDR3: TGTGCCAGTAGTACGGGAACACCTAGCGGCGGGAACGAGCAGTACTTC. This encodes CASSTGTPSGGNEQYF.

This clone was picked up one time. J is TRBJ1-4 and V is TRBV25-1; the D gene is possibly TRBD1 (5 bases). This CDR3 comprises 16 residues. The germline V and J ends were trimmed by 5 bases and 3 bases, with 16 bases remaining between them. Germline lookup yields CDR1 MGHDK and CDR2 SYGVNS. The CDR3 sequence is CASSQRVKGSNEKLFF. CDR3 nucleotide sequence: TGTGCCAGCAGTCAACGGGTGAAGGGGTCTAATGAAAAACTGTTTTTT. Full variable domain (remainder filled in from reference TRBV25-1 and TRBJ1-4): EADIYQTPRYLVIGTGKKITLECSQTMGHDKMYWYQQDPGMELHLIHYSYGVNSTEKGDLSSESTVSRIRTEHFPLTLESARPSHTSQYLCASSQRVKGSNEKLFFGSGTQLSVL.

The genes are TRBV6-1 and TRBJ2-1, with TRBD2 identical over 10 bases. The CDR3 length is 17 residues. Losses at the gene ends were 4 bases for V and 5 bases for J; bases not matched to a gene: 11. Germline CDR1 and CDR2: MNHNS and SASEGT. The CDR3 nucleotides are TGTGCCAGCAGTGGATATCTAGCGGGAGACGGGAACAATGAGCAGTTCTTC. Residues: CASSGYLAGDGNNEQFF.

The rearrangement links TRBV7-6 to TRBJ1-4, with 10 bases that match TRBD1. This CDR3 is built from 14 residues. V was clipped by 4 bases and J by 8 bases; unmatched bases: 4. The germline CDR1 and CDR2 sequences are SGHVS and FNYEAQ. The CDR3 DNA sequence: TGTGCCAGCAGCTCCGGGACAGGGGACGAAAAACTGTTTTTT. Its translation: CASSSGTGDEKLFF.

V usage is TRBV19 and J usage is TRBJ1-1; 8 nucleotides align to TRBD1. Looked up from germline, CDR1 is LNHDA and CDR2 is SQIVND (reference sequence). V shed 3 bases and J 8 bases; nucleotides not matched to a gene: 8. The CDR3 has 14 residues. The CDR3: CASSIQGAGTEAFF. The CDR3 nucleotides are TGTGCCAGTAGTATTCAGGGGGCTGGGACCGAAGCTTTCTTT. The full variable domain, completed using reference TRBV19 and TRBJ1-1, is DGGITQSPKYLFRKEGQNVTLSCEQNLNHDAMYWYRQDPGQGLRLIYYSQIVNDFQKGDIAEGYSVSREKKESFPLTVTSAQKNPTAFYLCASSIQGAGTEAFFGQGTRLTVV.

This clone was detected a few times. The chain carries TRBV29-1 and TRBJ1-1; D might be TRBD1 (6 bases). CDR3 length: 15 amino acids. In germline, CDR1 is SQVTM, CDR2 ANQGSEA. Trimming stripped 2 bases from V and 2 bases from J, with 15 bases between. The CDR3: CSVEPNRAANTEAFF. Here the CDR3 DNA reads TGCAGCGTTGAACCTAACAGGGCAGCTAACACTGAAGCTTTCTTT.

The chain has TRBV2 and TRBJ2-7; TRBD1 matches 9 bases. The CDR3 contains 12 residues. V lost 7 bases and J lost 6; bases outside the gene matches: 4. Looked up from germline, CDR1 is SNHLY and CDR2 is FYNNEI. The CDR3 coding sequence is TGTGCCAGCAATACAGGGGGCGCCGAGCAGTACTTC. This gives the protein CASNTGGAEQYF.

This clone was counted a few times. The J gene is TRBJ2-4, the V gene TRBV19; TRBD2 is a possible D gene (5 bases). This CDR3 spans 16 amino acids. V was pared by 4 bases and J by 5 bases, with 18 bases between. CDR1 is LNHDA, CDR2 SQIVND, per germline (reference sequence). The CDR3 nucleotides are TGTGCCAGTAGTACCCCGGACGAGGGTCTCCAAAACATTCAGTACTTC. This sequence encodes CASSTPDEGLQNIQYF.

The chain couples TRBV9 to TRBJ2-1, with TRBD2 identical over 10 bases. V lost 3 bases and J lost 6; bases outside the gene matches: 6. Germline assignment: CDR1 SGDLS and CDR2 YYNGEE. The CDR3 sequence is 15 residues long. The CDR3 DNA follows: TGTGCCAGCAGCGCTAGCGGGAGAGGAGGCAATGAGCAGTTCTTC. The encoded protein is CASSASGRGGNEQFF.

This clone was detected once. The genes are TRBV4-3 and TRBJ2-3; weak D call: TRBD1 (6 bases). Germline CDR1 and CDR2: LGHNA and YSLEER. The CDR3 is 15 amino acids. V was trimmed by 0 bases and J by 3 bases, leaving 10 bases between them. CDR3 coding DNA: TGCGCCAGCAGCCAAGAACACAGGGCGACAGATACGCAGTATTTT. It codes for CASSQEHRATDTQYF.

The genes are TRBV4-1 and TRBJ2-1; 7 bases map to TRBD2. The CDR3 is 16 amino acids. The trim removed 3 bases at V and 1 base at J, leaving 6 bases unmatched. Germline-derived CDR1 and CDR2 are MGHRA and YSYEKL. The CDR3 reads CASSQALAASYNEQFF. The CDR3, as DNA: TGCGCCAGCAGCCAGGCCCTAGCGGCGTCCTACAATGAGCAGTTCTTC.

The chain recombines TRBV7-9 with TRBJ1-2, with D maybe TRBD1 (5 bases). Trimming left V 11 bases short and J 7 bases short, with 23 bases between. The germline gives CDR1 SEHNR, CDR2 FQNEAQ (reference sequence). The CDR3 runs 14 residues. The CDR3: CAPKEVGGAVGYTF. The CDR3 nucleotides are TGTGCCCCCAAAGAGGTGGGTGGGGCCGTTGGCTACACCTTC.

This sequence joins TRBV29-1 and TRBJ2-1, with a tentative D call TRBD2 (5 bases). The length of the CDR3 is 14 residues. The germline CDR1 and CDR2 sequences are SQVTM and ANQGSEA. With 7 bases removed from V and 6 bases from J, the gap between germline ends came to 19 bases. The chain's CDR3 is CSAGKGWLSNEQFF. Written as DNA, the CDR3 is TGCAGCGCCGGGAAGGGATGGTTAAGCAATGAGCAGTTCTTC.

This chain links TRBV7-2 with TRBJ2-1; the match to TRBD2 covers 8 bases. The trim removed 3 bases at V and 8 bases at J, leaving 15 bases unmatched. The germline V gene has CDR1 SGHTA and CDR2 FQGNSA. The CDR3 totals 17 residues. CDR3: CASSLRAPSGSYDEQFF. The DNA of the CDR3 is TGTGCCAGCAGCTTGAGGGCCCCCAGCGGGAGTTACGATGAGCAGTTCTTC.

The chain combines TRBV7-9 with TRBJ1-2; 7 bases agree with TRBD1. CDR3 length: 15 amino acids. Germline CDR1 reads SEHNR; CDR2 reads FQNEAQ (reference sequence). V shed 1 base and J 2 bases; nucleotides not matched to a gene: 4. Here the CDR3 reads CASSLGQGINYGYTF. CDR3 DNA: TGTGCCAGCAGCTTAGGACAGGGTATCAACTATGGCTACACCTTC.

V is TRBV7-6 and J is TRBJ2-1, with 8 bases aligning to TRBD2. The CDR3 totals 16 residues. Germline-derived CDR1 and CDR2 are SGHVS and FNYEAQ. The junction had 4 bases not matched to a gene; V was cut back by 2 bases and J by 1 base. The CDR3: CASSLSGLGSYNEQFF. The CDR3, as DNA: TGTGCCAGCAGCTTATCGGGACTAGGTTCCTACAATGAGCAGTTCTTC.

The chain links TRBV5-1 to TRBJ1-3; D not certain. Trimming removed 1 base from V and 0 bases from J, with 2 bases in between. The CDR3 covers 13 residues. The germline V gene has CDR1 SGHRS and CDR2 YFSETQ. The CDR3 loop reads CASSLRSGNTIYF. CDR3 DNA sequence: TGCGCCAGCAGCTTGCGCTCTGGAAACACCATATATTTT.

The V gene is TRBV5-1, the J gene TRBJ2-7; D perhaps matches TRBD2 (7 bases). Germline assignment: CDR1 SGHRS and CDR2 YFSETQ. This CDR3 spans 15 amino acids. Trimming took off 0 bases at V and 5 bases at J, with 15 bases between the two ends. CDR3 in DNA: TGCGCCAGCAGCTTGGAGGCGGGAGAGGGGGACGAGCAGTACTTC. This gives the protein CASSLEAGEGDEQYF.

This chain uses TRBV6-6 with TRBJ1-1; no clear D gene. Germline values: CDR1 MNHNY, CDR2 SVGAGI (reference sequence). The CDR3 length is 16 residues. Trimming shortened V by 0 bases and J by 2 bases, and 13 bases separated the two germline ends. The CDR3 sequence is CASSYSGGIRNTEAFF. DNA of the CDR3: TGTGCCAGCAGTTACTCGGGAGGGATCCGCAACACTGAAGCTTTCTTT.

The chain is built from TRBV9 and TRBJ2-1; D unresolved. This CDR3 spans 13 amino acids. Trimming removed 4 bases at V and 8 bases at J, with 13 bases between. CDR1 SGDLS and CDR2 YYNGEE come from the germline V gene. In DNA, the CDR3 is TGTGCCAGCAGCCCCGCCCTAGTGGATGAGCAGTTCTTC. This translates into CASSPALVDEQFF.